Listed here are 27 T cell receptor beta chains from one sample, sequenced in a study of shared clonotypes between healthy human individuals. The data were produced by immunoSEQ multiplex PCR, yet TCRdb's version contains in-frame clones alone and is incomplete. Among about 600,000 clones listed, almost 97% were seen once. The sequencing sample was made of naive CD4+ T cells sorted from blood. The sample's subset: CD45RA+ positively selected. These receptors all come from a woman in her twenties or thirties in good health.

The V and J genes are TRBV28 and TRBJ2-3; 8 nucleotides align to TRBD2. The CDR3 sequence is 15 residues long. Germline CDR1 and CDR2: MDHEN and SYDVKM. V lost 1 base to trimming and J lost 13 bases; unmatched junction nucleotides: 13. CDR3 loop: CASSLYGREPIREYF. Here the CDR3 DNA reads TGTGCCAGCAGTTTATACGGGAGGGAACCGATACGCGAGTATTTT.

The CDR3 bases are TGTGCCAGCAGTTACTCGAATAGCGGGAGGGGATACGAGCAGTACTTC. It specifies CASSYSNSGRGYEQYF. The chain combines TRBV6-5 with TRBJ2-7; 11 bases are a match to TRBD2. CDR1 is MNHEY and CDR2 is SVGAGI in the germline V gene. J gave up 4 bases and V 0 bases, and 5 bases lay outside the gene matches. This CDR3 is built from 16 residues.

The J gene is TRBJ2-1, the V gene TRBV11-2; TRBD2 matches at 11 bases. The germline V gene encodes CDR1 SGHAT and CDR2 FQNNGV. The CDR3 extends over 18 amino acids. V lost 5 bases and J lost 3; bases outside the gene matches: 12. Here the CDR3 reads CASSLQPGLADFYNEQFF. The DNA of the CDR3 is TGTGCCAGCAGCCTCCAGCCGGGACTAGCGGACTTCTACAATGAGCAGTTCTTC.

Details on this clone: Other DNA sequences from this sample encode an identical CDR3 as well. The V and J genes are TRBV6-1 and TRBJ2-1; TRBD1 matches 7 bases. V dropped 8 bases and J dropped 8; count of bases not matched to a gene: 3. The V gene's germline CDR1 is MNHNS and CDR2 SASEGT. The CDR3 has 11 amino acids. The CDR3, as DNA: TGTGCCAGCCGACAGGGAGATGAGCAGTTCTTC. Its translation: CASRQGDEQFF.

The chain links TRBV5-1 to TRBJ1-1; D is perhaps TRBD1 (5 bases). The CDR3 spans 15 residues. Germline V gene data show CDR1 as SGHRS and CDR2 as YFSETQ. The V end was cut by 4 bases, the J end by 4 bases, with 17 bases between. CDR3: CASSTSSGRGTEAFF. As DNA, the CDR3 is TGCGCCAGCAGCACCTCATCAGGGCGCGGCACTGAAGCTTTCTTT.

The chain joins TRBV27 to TRBJ2-1; 11 bases map to TRBD2. Germline V gene sequence: CDR1 MNHEY, CDR2 SMNVEV (reference sequence). The CDR3 sequence is 16 residues long. Trimming at V came to 5 bases and at J to 4 bases, leaving 7 bases not matched to a gene. CDR3 DNA: TGTGCCAGCAGTGCTTTAGCGGGAGGGCGGTACAATGAGCAGTTCTTC. As protein: CASSALAGGRYNEQFF.

This sequence joins TRBV2 and TRBJ2-1, with 9 bases that match TRBD2. The CDR3 is made up of 13 amino acids. CDR1 is SNHLY, CDR2 FYNNEI, per germline. The V segment lost 7 bases and the J segment 9 bases; nucleotides outside the gene matches: 7. CDR3: CASIRIAGAEQFF. CDR3 coding DNA: TGTGCCAGCATACGGATAGCGGGAGCTGAGCAGTTCTTC.

This clone is a singleton in its sample. The rearrangement joins TRBV18 to TRBJ2-5, with unresolved D. The V and J ends lost 2 bases and 3 bases respectively, with 7 bases between them. This CDR3 spans 13 amino acids. CDR1 and CDR2 (germline): KGHSH, LQKENI. CDR3 in amino acids: CASSPGRKETQYF. CDR3 coding DNA: TGTGCCAGCTCACCAGGTCGGAAAGAGACCCAGTACTTC. The full variable domain, in which reference TRBV18 and TRBJ2-5 provide the parts outside the CDR3, is NAGVMQNPRHLVRRRGQEARLRCSPMKGHSHVYWYRQLPEEGLKFMVYLQKENIIDESGMPKERFSAEFPKEGPSILRIQQVVRGDSAAYFCASSPGRKETQYFGPGTRLLVL.

This clone occurred once. The chain employs TRBV28 and TRBJ2-2; 10 bases align to TRBD1. The germline CDR1 and CDR2 sequences are MDHEN and SYDVKM. The CDR3 has 16 amino acids. V was clipped by 5 bases and J by 3 bases; unmatched bases: 6. CDR3 amino acids: CASSPSGTGDTGELFF. In DNA, the CDR3 is TGTGCCAGCAGTCCTTCCGGGACAGGGGACACCGGGGAGCTGTTTTTT.

The chain uses TRBV7-3 and TRBJ2-7; 10 nucleotides match TRBD2. Germline V CDR1 and CDR2: SGHTA, FQGTGA. This CDR3 is 16 amino acids long. The trim removed 0 bases at V and 6 bases at J, leaving 8 bases unmatched. The CDR3 loop reads CASSLTSASGSSEQYF. CDR3 bases: TGTGCCAGCAGCTTAACTTCAGCTAGCGGGAGTTCCGAGCAGTACTTC.

The V gene is TRBV6-1, the J gene TRBJ2-3; 10 bases map to TRBD2. The CDR3 sequence is 18 residues long. Germline loops: CDR1 MNHNS, CDR2 SASEGT. V gave up 2 bases and J gave up 4 bases; unmatched junction bases: 12. The CDR3 sequence is CASSEWAPSGSGADTQYF. CDR3 nucleotide sequence: TGTGCCAGCAGTGAATGGGCCCCTAGCGGGAGTGGGGCAGATACGCAGTATTTT.

The chain employs TRBV28 and TRBJ1-1; D is unclear. This CDR3 has 15 residues. Per germline, CDR1 MDHEN and CDR2 SYDVKM. V was trimmed by 6 bases and J by 8 bases, leaving 22 bases between them. CDR3 coding DNA: TGTGCCAGCAGCGAACCGACCACTAGAAAGATCGAAGCTTTCTTT. Its translation is CASSEPTTRKIEAFF.

The chain combines TRBV7-9 with TRBJ2-2; no clear D. Per the germline V gene, CDR1 is SEHNR and CDR2 is FQNEAQ (reference sequence). This CDR3 contains 14 residues. With 0 bases removed from V and 6 bases from J, the gap between germline ends came to 8 bases. The CDR3 region has the DNA TGTGCCAGCAGCTTAGCGGGATCGGCCGGGGAGCTGTTTTTT. Amino acid sequence: CASSLAGSAGELFF. Full variable domain (missing parts from reference TRBV7-9 and TRBJ2-2): DTGVSQNPRHKITKRGQNVTFRCDPISEHNRLYWYRQTLGQGPEFLTYFQNEAQLEKSRLLSDRFSAERPKGSFSTLEIQRTEQGDSAMYLCASSLAGSAGELFFGEGSRLTVL.

The chain couples TRBV27 to TRBJ2-3; tentative D call: TRBD2 (5 bases). This CDR3 spans 12 amino acids. Germline CDR1 and CDR2: MNHEY and SMNVEV (reference sequence). V was clipped by 5 bases and J by 6 bases, with 9 bases between them. Written as DNA, the CDR3 is TGTGCCAGCAGTCTAGGCGGGGATACGCAGTATTTT. As protein: CASSLGGDTQYF.

The genes are TRBV6-5 and TRBJ2-3; 11 bases are shared with TRBD2. CDR1 is MNHEY, CDR2 SVGAGI, per germline. The V gene end was trimmed by 7 bases and the J gene end by 5 bases; junction bases not matched to a gene: 5. The CDR3 length is 14 residues. Written as DNA, the CDR3 is TGTGCCAGCAAGACCGGACTAGCGGGAGATACGCAGTATTTT. This gives the protein CASKTGLAGDTQYF.

The chain has TRBV9 and TRBJ2-1, with a weak D call TRBD2 (6 bases). CDR3 length equals 13 residues. Per germline, CDR1 SGDLS and CDR2 YYNGEE. V lost 2 bases and J lost 7, with 10 bases in between. The chain's CDR3 is CASSVLGGNEQFF. The CDR3 coding sequence is TGTGCCAGCAGCGTCTTGGGGGGAAATGAGCAGTTCTTC.

This chain connects TRBV6-5 to TRBJ1-6, with D uncertain. The ends were cut back, 7 bases at V and 7 bases at J, with 14 bases in the middle. Germline assignment: CDR1 MNHEY and CDR2 SVGAGI. The CDR3 loop spans 14 amino acids. CDR3 loop: CASTLAVGNSPLHF. DNA of the CDR3: TGTGCCAGCACCCTGGCGGTAGGGAATTCACCCCTCCACTTT.

The V gene is TRBV18, the J gene TRBJ2-7; D assignment may be TRBD1 or TRBD2 (5 bases each). Trimming shortened V by 6 bases and J by 1 base, and 13 bases separated the two germline ends. The CDR3 length is 14 residues. CDR1 KGHSH and CDR2 LQKENI come from the germline V gene. Here the CDR3 reads CASSPGAESYEQYF. DNA for the CDR3: TGTGCCAGCTCCCCCGGGGCGGAGTCCTACGAGCAGTACTTC.

The gene calls are TRBV19 and TRBJ2-5; a possible D gene is TRBD1 (6 bases). The CDR3 has 16 amino acids. Looked up from germline, CDR1 is LNHDA and CDR2 is SQIVND (reference sequence). Trimming cost V 6 bases and J 4 bases, with 21 bases left between them. In DNA form, the CDR3 reads TGTGCCAGTAGACTGACACGCACAGGGTCCGGAGAGACCCAGTACTTC. Translation: CASRLTRTGSGETQYF.

V and J are TRBV2 and TRBJ2-5; D gene unclear. Germline loops: CDR1 SNHLY, CDR2 FYNNEI. The CDR3 has 15 residues. Trimming shortened V by 1 base and J by 5 bases, and 14 bases separated the two germline ends. The CDR3 region has the DNA TGTGCCAGCAGTGAAGAGGCGGCCGCCTCCGAGACCCAGTACTTC. It codes for CASSEEAAASETQYF.

V usage is TRBV10-2 and J usage is TRBJ2-1; no firm D call. This CDR3 has 12 residues. The ends were cut back, 0 bases at V and 9 bases at J, with 6 bases in the middle. The germline gives CDR1 WSHSY, CDR2 SAAADI. CDR3 nucleotide sequence: TGCGCCAGCAGTGAGTCAAGTAGTGAGCAGTTCTTC. Its translation is CASSESSSEQFF.

The rearrangement joins TRBV29-1 to TRBJ2-6; no firm D call. V was shortened by 6 bases and J by 2 bases, with 11 bases between the two germline ends. CDR3 size: 14 residues. The V gene's germline CDR1 is SQVTM and CDR2 ANQGSEA. CDR3 nucleotides: TGCAGCGTCAAGGACGGAGCTGGGGCCAACGTCCTGACTTTC. It specifies CSVKDGAGANVLTF. Drawing the rest from reference TRBV29-1 and TRBJ2-6, the complete variable domain is SAVISQKPSRDICQRGTSLTIQCQVDSQVTMMFWYRQQPGQSLTLIATANQGSEATYESGFVIDKFPISRPNLTFSTLTVSNMSPEDSSIYLCSVKDGAGANVLTFGAGSRLTVL.

The CDR3 coding sequence is TGTGCCAGCAGCTCCTACCCCGCGGACAATGAGCAGTTCTTC. This encodes CASSSYPADNEQFF. This chain joins TRBV11-2 and TRBJ2-1; no clear D gene. Germline loops: CDR1 SGHAT, CDR2 FQNNGV. This CDR3 is built from 14 residues. Trimming pared 4 bases from V and 5 bases from J, leaving 12 bases between.

The chain recombines TRBV28 with TRBJ2-7; 11 nucleotides match TRBD2. The CDR3 covers 17 residues. CDR1 is MDHEN, CDR2 SYDVKM, per germline. V was clipped by 5 bases and J by 3 bases; unmatched bases: 12. In nucleotides, the CDR3 is TGTGCCAGCAGTCTAAGACGACCGGGACTAGCGGACTACGAGCAGTACTTC. Translating gives CASSLRRPGLADYEQYF. The full variable domain, its missing parts supplied by reference TRBV28 and TRBJ2-7, is DVKVTQSSRYLVKRTGEKVFLECVQDMDHENMFWYRQDPGLGLRLIYFSYDVKMKEKGDIPEGYSVSREKKERFSLILESASTNQTSMYLCASSLRRPGLADYEQYFGPGTRLTVT.

The rearrangement joins TRBV10-1 to TRBJ1-2; no firm D call. V lost 2 bases and J lost 8, with 12 bases in between. The CDR3 contains 13 residues. Germline CDR1 is WNHNN and CDR2 is SYGVQD (reference sequence). The CDR3 nucleotides read TGCGCCAGCAGTGAGGGCCCCGTGGGGGGCTACACCTTC. This gives the protein CASSEGPVGGYTF.

The DNA of the CDR3 is TGTGCCAGCAGCTTAGGCCTAGCGGGGCGCACAGATACGCAGTATTTT. This gives the protein CASSLGLAGRTDTQYF. The rearrangement links TRBV13 to TRBJ2-3; TRBD2 matches at 9 bases. Germline values: CDR1 PRHDT, CDR2 FYEKMQ (reference sequence). The CDR3 sequence is 16 residues long. V was pared by 0 bases and J by 1 base, with 2 bases of the junction left unmatched.

The chain employs TRBV28 and TRBJ2-7; D not resolved. Germline CDR1 MDHEN, CDR2 SYDVKM. V was pared by 10 bases and J by 2 bases, with 21 bases between. There are 15 residues in the CDR3. The CDR3 DNA sequence: TGTGCCACCCAAGTCTCGGGTCAGGCAACCTACGAGCAGTACTTC. Translation gives CATQVSGQATYEQYF.